The 14 T cell receptor beta chains below were found in one sample sequenced in a study of cytomegalovirus exposure and HLA in healthy donors. This PCR relied on a set of 60 Vbeta primers and 13 Jbeta primers. Using immunoSEQ multiplex PCR, the repertoire was profiled, and TCRdb retains in-frame clones only, with some absent. The table records about 65,000 clones, 80% of them present only once. Source material: PBMCs. These receptors were taken from a woman in her twenties or thirties in good health and CMV-seronegative.

The chain joins TRBV18 to TRBJ1-1, with 7 bases lining up with TRBD1. The germline gives CDR1 KGHSH, CDR2 LQKENI. V shed 2 bases, J shed 1 base, and the junction held 4 bases outside the gene matches. This CDR3 has 15 residues. CDR3 in amino acids: CASSPRGTANTEAFF. The DNA for the CDR3 is TGTGCCAGCTCACCAAGAGGGACAGCGAACACTGAAGCTTTCTTT. Looking up the rest from reference TRBV18 and TRBJ1-1 gives the full variable domain: NAGVMQNPRHLVRRRGQEARLRCSPMKGHSHVYWYRQLPEEGLKFMVYLQKENIIDESGMPKERFSAEFPKEGPSILRIQQVVRGDSAAYFCASSPRGTANTEAFFGQGTRLTVV.

This rearrangement joins TRBV30 to TRBJ2-1, with 10 positions matching TRBD2. Losses at the gene ends were 4 bases for V and 5 bases for J; bases not matched to a gene: 8. From germline, CDR1 is GTSNPN and CDR2 SVGIG (reference sequence). The CDR3 loop spans 15 amino acids. The CDR3 DNA sequence: TGTGCCTGGACTAGCGGGAGTTTTTTGGACAATGAGCAGTTCTTC. Translated: CAWTSGSFLDNEQFF.

This clone has only one observation. The CDR3 nucleotides read TGTGCCAGCAGCTCCTCAACAGGGGGAGCCAAAAACATTCAGTACTTC. It codes for CASSSSTGGAKNIQYF. This chain uses TRBV7-2 with TRBJ2-4; 8 positions agree with TRBD1. The V gene end was trimmed by 4 bases and the J gene end by 0 bases; junction bases not matched to a gene: 5. Germline CDR1 is SGHTA and CDR2 is FQGNSA. The CDR3 runs to 16 residues.

V usage is TRBV6-5 and J usage is TRBJ1-2, with TRBD1 as a possible D gene (6 bases). CDR3 length: 14 residues. Trimming pared 5 bases from V and 6 bases from J, leaving 16 bases between. Germline V gene lookup returns CDR1 MNHEY and CDR2 SVGAGI. In nucleotides, the CDR3 is TGTGCCAGCAGTGGGGGCACAGGGTATCATGGCTACACCTTC. It yields the protein CASSGGTGYHGYTF.

The chain couples TRBV2 to TRBJ2-2; 7 nucleotides line up with TRBD2. Germline V gene lookup returns CDR1 SNHLY and CDR2 FYNNEI. The V segment lost 5 bases and the J segment 6 bases; nucleotides outside the gene matches: 3. The CDR3 covers 13 residues. Written as DNA, the CDR3 is TGTGCCAGCAGTTTGGGAGGGCCCGGGGAGCTGTTTTTT. This sequence encodes CASSLGGPGELFF.

The chain recombines TRBV20-1 with TRBJ1-1, with 9 bases matching TRBD1. The CDR3 is 11 amino acids. Per germline, CDR1 DFQATT and CDR2 SNEGSKA (reference sequence). Unmatched junction bases numbered 2, after V lost 2 bases and J lost 10 bases. The CDR3 DNA is TGCAGTGCTAGACCGGGACAGGGAGCTTTCTTT. It specifies CSARPGQGAFF.

The CDR3 coding sequence is TGTGCCAGCAGCAGTCGGACTAGCGGGAGGTACGAGCAGTACTTC. Protein: CASSSRTSGRYEQYF. The genes are TRBV5-4 and TRBJ2-7; 14 nucleotides match TRBD2. V lost 4 bases, J lost 4 bases, and 4 bases stayed unmatched. This CDR3 comprises 15 residues. Germline-derived CDR1 and CDR2 are SGHNT and YYREEE (reference sequence).

The chain recombines TRBV25-1 with TRBJ2-3, with D possibly being TRBD1 (5 bases). Germline lookup yields CDR1 MGHDK and CDR2 SYGVNS. The CDR3 is made up of 15 amino acids. The germline V and J ends were trimmed by 4 bases and 0 bases, with 11 bases remaining between them. The CDR3 nucleotides are TGTGCCAGCAGTGGGTGGACAAGTAGCACAGATACGCAGTATTTT. This codes for CASSGWTSSTDTQYF. Complete variable domain (other parts from reference TRBV25-1 and TRBJ2-3): EADIYQTPRYLVIGTGKKITLECSQTMGHDKMYWYQQDPGMELHLIHYSYGVNSTEKGDLSSESTVSRIRTEHFPLTLESARPSHTSQYLCASSGWTSSTDTQYFGPGTRLTVL.

The chain employs TRBV10-2 and TRBJ2-7, with 10 bases that match TRBD2. CDR1 and CDR2 from the germline V gene are WSHSY and SAAADI. The CDR3 loop spans 15 amino acids. Losses at the gene ends were 7 bases for V and 3 bases for J; bases not matched to a gene: 9. CDR3 residues: CASTGSGRSDYEQYF. As DNA, the CDR3 is TGCGCCAGCACCGGTAGCGGGAGGTCGGACTACGAGCAGTACTTC.

The V gene is TRBV4-3, the J gene TRBJ1-1; D unresolved. Germline CDR1 is LGHNA and CDR2 is YSLEER. Trimming left V 0 bases short and J 7 bases short, with 12 bases between. CDR3 size: 14 residues. The chain's CDR3 is CASSQDRGDGEAFF. The CDR3 nucleotides are TGCGCCAGCAGCCAAGATCGTGGAGACGGTGAAGCTTTCTTT.

V and J are TRBV4-3 and TRBJ1-2; 7 positions agree with TRBD1. Per the germline V gene, CDR1 is LGHNA and CDR2 is YSLEER. With 0 bases clipped from V and 2 bases from J, the junction kept 3 bases outside the gene matches. This CDR3 region has 15 residues. Here the CDR3 reads CASSQESRGNYGYTF. CDR3 coding DNA: TGCGCCAGCAGCCAAGAAAGCAGGGGGAACTATGGCTACACCTTC.

The V call is TRBV6-1, the J call TRBJ1-1; 7 bases map to TRBD1. The CDR3 loop spans 14 amino acids. Trimming cost V 4 bases and J 5 bases; bases outside gene matches: 7. Germline values: CDR1 MNHNS, CDR2 SASEGT. The CDR3 spells CASSGQGRRTEAFF. CDR3 nucleotide sequence: TGTGCCAGCAGTGGACAGGGAAGGCGTACTGAAGCTTTCTTT.

This chain connects TRBV7-2 to TRBJ1-5; perhaps TRBD1 as D (5 bases). Deletions cut 2 bases from V and 7 bases from J, with 9 bases between. The CDR3 runs 13 residues. CDR1 and CDR2 from the germline V gene are SGHTA and FQGNSA. As DNA, the CDR3 is TGTGCCAGCAGCTTACAGGGCCAACAGCCCCAGCATTTT. This codes for CASSLQGQQPQHF.

This clone appeared a few times. The V gene is TRBV2, the J gene TRBJ2-7; a possible D gene is TRBD1 (6 bases). Germline V CDR1 and CDR2: SNHLY, FYNNEI. V was trimmed by 7 bases and J by 2 bases, leaving 9 bases between them. The CDR3 runs to 12 residues. The CDR3 here is CASKTGTYEQYF. For the CDR3, the DNA is TGTGCCAGCAAGACAGGAACCTACGAGCAGTACTTC.